Listed below are T cell receptor beta chains from one sample, sequenced in a study of T cell changes during pregnancy in multiple sclerosis. Generated by immunoSEQ multiplex PCR, the TCRdb table keeps only in-frame clones and is missing some. The sample has approximately 80,000 clones, 93% seen once. This specimen was peripheral blood, taken in the second trimester of pregnancy. The receptors were sampled from a female donor in good health, enrolled as a control in a pregnancy study. Both conserved end residues are part of each CDR3. Part of the rows lack a size; the others show once, few, many or a class for expanded clones.

j_call v_call clone_size cdr3_aa
TRBJ2-1 TRBV9 . CASSVRLAGGPIEQFF
TRBJ2-4 TRBV19 . CATLGREENIQYF
TRBJ2-6 TRBV4-3 . CASSQDFPGERNVLTF
TRBJ1-5 TRBV7-9 . CASSRVVNQPQHF
TRBJ1-3 TRBV10-3 . CAISETTSGNTIYF
TRBJ2-5 TRBV2 . CASSLEGTYQETQYF
TRBJ2-1 TRBV5-4 . CASSTLAGGSNEQFF
TRBJ2-1 TRBV4-2 . CASSPGTSDHNEQFF
TRBJ1-4 TRBV7-8 once CASSSDRSPEKLFF
TRBJ2-3 TRBV5-6 . CASSLGLAASTDTQYF
TRBJ2-1 TRBV4-3 . CASSRSGGAYEQFF
TRBJ1-1 TRBV30 . CAWSVRQGGTEAFF
TRBJ1-2 TRBV6-5 . CASTLMGGYGYTF
TRBJ2-7 TRBV7-9 . CASSDSTWSEQYF
TRBJ2-1 TRBV4-2 once CASSREGGGQNEQFF
TRBJ2-1 TRBV5-4 . CASSPSGPSYNEQFF
TRBJ1-2 TRBV7-2 . CASSLGGRFYYGYTF
TRBJ2-7 TRBV19 . CASTETGKGAYEQYF
TRBJ2-1 TRBV5-5 . CASSTDRGLTYNEQFF
TRBJ1-1 TRBV5-1 . CASSLRTTGMAEAFF
TRBJ2-7 TRBV5-5 . CASSPGQGAGEQYF
TRBJ2-7 TRBV5-4 . CASSFSGGSYEQYF
TRBJ1-3 TRBV2 few CATARRDRGAGNTIYF
TRBJ1-5 TRBV5-5 . CASSFSGTPQHF